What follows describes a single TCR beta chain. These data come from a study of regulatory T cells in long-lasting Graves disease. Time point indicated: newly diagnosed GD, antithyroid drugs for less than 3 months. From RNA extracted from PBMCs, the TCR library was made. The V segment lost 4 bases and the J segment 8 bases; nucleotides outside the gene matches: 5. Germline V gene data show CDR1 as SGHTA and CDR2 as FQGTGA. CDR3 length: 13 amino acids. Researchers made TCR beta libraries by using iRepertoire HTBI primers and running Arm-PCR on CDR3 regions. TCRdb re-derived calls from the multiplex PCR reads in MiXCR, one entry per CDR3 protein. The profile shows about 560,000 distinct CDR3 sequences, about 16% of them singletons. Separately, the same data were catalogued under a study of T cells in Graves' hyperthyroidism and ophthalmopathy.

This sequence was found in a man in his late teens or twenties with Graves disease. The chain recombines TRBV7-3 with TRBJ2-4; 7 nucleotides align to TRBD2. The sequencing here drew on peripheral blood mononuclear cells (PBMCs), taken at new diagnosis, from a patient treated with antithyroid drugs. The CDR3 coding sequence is TGTGCCAGCAGCTCTGGGAGCGGGGACATTCAGTACTTC. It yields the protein CASSSGSGDIQYF.